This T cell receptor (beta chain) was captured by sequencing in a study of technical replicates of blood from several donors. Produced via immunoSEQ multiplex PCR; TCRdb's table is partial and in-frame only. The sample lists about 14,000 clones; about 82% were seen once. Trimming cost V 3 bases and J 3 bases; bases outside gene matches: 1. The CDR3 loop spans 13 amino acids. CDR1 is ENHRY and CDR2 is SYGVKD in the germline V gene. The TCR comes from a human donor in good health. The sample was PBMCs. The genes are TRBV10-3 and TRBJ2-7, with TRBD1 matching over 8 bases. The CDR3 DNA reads TGTGCCATCAGTGACAGGGGGCACTACGAGCAGTACTTC. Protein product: CAISDRGHYEQYF.